This TCR beta chain is drawn from a study of CD8 T cells in Susac syndrome. Whole-study context: Susac syndrome patients were untreated, on corticosteroids with some adding intravenous immunoglobulin, or on intravenous immunoglobulin only.

The CDR3 runs 16 residues. Germline V lookup: CDR1 DFQATT, CDR2 SNEGSKA (reference sequence). Unmatched junction bases numbered 11, after V lost 6 bases and J lost 1 base. Broader study findings: The CD4+ T cell repertoires, which came from Susac syndrome patients, showed no sign of clonal expansion.

Random hexamers served to reverse transcribe roughly 0.5 to 1 ug RNA. With immunoSEQ multiplex PCR, TCR beta CDR3 was amplified across 54 Vbeta and 13 Jbeta. TCRdb re-called the immunoSEQ multiplex PCR reads with MiXCR, one entry per CDR3 protein. The table lists hundreds of thousands of distinct CDR3 sequences, about 95% of them singletons. The authors carried out high-throughput sequencing of TCR beta. They applied it to CD8+ and CD4+ T cells obtained from blood. Concerning this clonotype: Its antigen is not identified.

The sequencing input was CD4+ T cells from PBMCs. The source of this sequence is a human donor with Susac syndrome. V is TRBV20-1 and J is TRBJ1-5, with 8 bases that match TRBD1. The CDR3 is CSALGQGSVSNQPQHF. CDR3 DNA: TGCAGTGCCCTCGGACAGGGCTCAGTGAGCAATCAGCCCCAGCATTTT.